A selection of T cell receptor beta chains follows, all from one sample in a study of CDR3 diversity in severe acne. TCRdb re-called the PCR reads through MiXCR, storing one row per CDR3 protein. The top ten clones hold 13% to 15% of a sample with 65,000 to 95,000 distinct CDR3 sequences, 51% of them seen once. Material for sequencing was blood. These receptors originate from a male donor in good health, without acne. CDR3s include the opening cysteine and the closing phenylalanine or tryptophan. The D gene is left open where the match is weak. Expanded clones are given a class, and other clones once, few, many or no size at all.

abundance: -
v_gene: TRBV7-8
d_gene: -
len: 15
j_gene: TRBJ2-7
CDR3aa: CASSLAGTAEHEQYF

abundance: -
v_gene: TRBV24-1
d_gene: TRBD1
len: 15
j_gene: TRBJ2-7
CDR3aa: CATFGTGGHHYEQYF

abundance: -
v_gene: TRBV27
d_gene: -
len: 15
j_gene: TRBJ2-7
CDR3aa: CASRRFGRGYGEQYF

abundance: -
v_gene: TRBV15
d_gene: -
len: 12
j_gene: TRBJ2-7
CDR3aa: CATSRGGYEQYF

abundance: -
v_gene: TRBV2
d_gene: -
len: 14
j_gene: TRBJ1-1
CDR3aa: CASRGRRLNTEAFF

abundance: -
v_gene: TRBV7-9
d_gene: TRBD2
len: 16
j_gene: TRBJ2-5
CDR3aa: CASSLAAGGSRETQYF

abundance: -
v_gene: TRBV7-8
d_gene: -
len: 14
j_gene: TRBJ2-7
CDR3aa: CASSLGVQGREQYF

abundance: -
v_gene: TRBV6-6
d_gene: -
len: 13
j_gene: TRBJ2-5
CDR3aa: CASFAGAGETQYF

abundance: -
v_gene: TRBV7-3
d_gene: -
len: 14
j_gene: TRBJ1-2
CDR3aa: CASSLAAGRNGYTF

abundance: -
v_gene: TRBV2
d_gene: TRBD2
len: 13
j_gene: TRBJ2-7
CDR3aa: CAQGLAASYEQYF

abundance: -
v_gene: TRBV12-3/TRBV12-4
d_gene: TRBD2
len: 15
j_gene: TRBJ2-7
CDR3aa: CASGLAGGLPYEQYF

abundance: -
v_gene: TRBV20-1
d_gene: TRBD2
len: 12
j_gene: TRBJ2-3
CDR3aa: CRCAGAPDTQYF

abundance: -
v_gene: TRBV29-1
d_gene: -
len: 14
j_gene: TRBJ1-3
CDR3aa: CSGVTGYSGNTIYF

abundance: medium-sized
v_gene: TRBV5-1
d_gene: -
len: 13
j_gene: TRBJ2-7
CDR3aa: CASSFGISYEQYF

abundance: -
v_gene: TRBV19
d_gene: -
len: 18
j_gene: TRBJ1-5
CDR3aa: CASSISRGISYSNLPQHF

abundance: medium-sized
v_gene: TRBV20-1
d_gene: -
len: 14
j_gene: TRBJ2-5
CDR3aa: CSARVGGNQETQYF

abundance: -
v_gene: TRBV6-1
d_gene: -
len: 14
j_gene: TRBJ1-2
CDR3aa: CASSEWAGSNGNTF

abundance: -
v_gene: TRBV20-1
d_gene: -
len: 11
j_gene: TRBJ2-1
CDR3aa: CSASGLGEQFF

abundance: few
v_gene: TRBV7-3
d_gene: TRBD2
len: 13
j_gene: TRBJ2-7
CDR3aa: CASRASGAYEQYF

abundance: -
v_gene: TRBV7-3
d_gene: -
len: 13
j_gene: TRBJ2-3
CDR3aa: CASSLWAGAFQYF

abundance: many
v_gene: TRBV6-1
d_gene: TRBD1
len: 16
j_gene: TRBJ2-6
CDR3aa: CASSRTGGSGANVLTF

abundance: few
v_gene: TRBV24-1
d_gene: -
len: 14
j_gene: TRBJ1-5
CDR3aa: CATSDARGYQPQHF

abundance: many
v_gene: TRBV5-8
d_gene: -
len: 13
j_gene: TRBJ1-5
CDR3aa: CASSPERDQPQHF

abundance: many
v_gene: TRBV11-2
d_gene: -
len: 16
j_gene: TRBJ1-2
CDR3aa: CASSLEATRLSYGYTF

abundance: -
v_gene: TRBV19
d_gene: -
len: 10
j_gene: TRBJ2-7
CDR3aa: CAKTDREQYF

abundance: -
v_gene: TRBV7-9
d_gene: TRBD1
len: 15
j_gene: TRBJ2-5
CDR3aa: CASSQGQTTQETQYF

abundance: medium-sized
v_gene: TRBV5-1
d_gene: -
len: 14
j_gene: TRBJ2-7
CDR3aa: CASSLGQSSYEQYF

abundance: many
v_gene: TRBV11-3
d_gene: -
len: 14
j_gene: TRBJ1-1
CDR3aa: CASSSDGTRSEAFF

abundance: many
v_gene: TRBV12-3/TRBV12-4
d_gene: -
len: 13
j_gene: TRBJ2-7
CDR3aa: CASSPSAPREQYF

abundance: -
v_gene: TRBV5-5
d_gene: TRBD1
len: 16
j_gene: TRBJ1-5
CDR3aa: CASSQEPDRVHQPQHF

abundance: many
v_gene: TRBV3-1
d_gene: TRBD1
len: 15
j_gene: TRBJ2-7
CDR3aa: CASSPGTDLSYEQYF

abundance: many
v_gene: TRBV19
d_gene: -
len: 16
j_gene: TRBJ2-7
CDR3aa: CASSSEPGQWFYEQYF

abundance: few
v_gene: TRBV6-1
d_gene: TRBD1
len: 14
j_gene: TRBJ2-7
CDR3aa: CASSEYRGYHEQYF

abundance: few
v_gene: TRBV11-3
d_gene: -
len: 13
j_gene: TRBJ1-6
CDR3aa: CASSSTNNSPLHF

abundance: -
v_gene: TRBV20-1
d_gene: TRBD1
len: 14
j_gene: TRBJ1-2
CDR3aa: CSARVGTGPYGYTF

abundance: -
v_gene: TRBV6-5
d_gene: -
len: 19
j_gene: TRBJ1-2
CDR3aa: CASREPRGVERLENYGYTF

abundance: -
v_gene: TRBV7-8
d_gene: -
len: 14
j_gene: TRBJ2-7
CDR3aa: CASSLVGGPYEQYF

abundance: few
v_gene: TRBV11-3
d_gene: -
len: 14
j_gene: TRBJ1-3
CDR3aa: CASSRRSSGNTIYF

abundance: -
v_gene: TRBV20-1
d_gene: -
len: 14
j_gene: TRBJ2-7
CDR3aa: CSAKSRGPSYEQYF

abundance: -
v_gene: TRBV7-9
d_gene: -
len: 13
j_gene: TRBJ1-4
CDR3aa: CASSRTANEKLFF

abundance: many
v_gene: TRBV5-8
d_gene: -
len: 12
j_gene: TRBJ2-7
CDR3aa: CASSSDYYEQYF

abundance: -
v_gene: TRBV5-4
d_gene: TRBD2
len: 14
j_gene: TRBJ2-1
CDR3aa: CASSLAGGGDEQFF

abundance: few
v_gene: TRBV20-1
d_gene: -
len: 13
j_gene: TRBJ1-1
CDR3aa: CSARVSSIGEAFF

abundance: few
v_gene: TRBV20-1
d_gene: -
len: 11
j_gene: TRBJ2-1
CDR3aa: CSELDYGEQFF

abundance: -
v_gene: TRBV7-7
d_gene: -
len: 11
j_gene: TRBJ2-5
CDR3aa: CASSLLQTQYF

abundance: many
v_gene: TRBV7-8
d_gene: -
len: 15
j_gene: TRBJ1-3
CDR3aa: CASSSDRSSGNTIYF

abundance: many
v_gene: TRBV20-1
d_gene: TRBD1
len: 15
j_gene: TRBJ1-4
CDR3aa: CSARDLQGTNEKLFF

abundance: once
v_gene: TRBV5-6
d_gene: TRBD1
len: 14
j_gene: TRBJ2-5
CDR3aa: CASSIDRGRETQYF

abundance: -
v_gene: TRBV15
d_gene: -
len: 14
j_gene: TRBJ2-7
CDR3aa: CATSRFGAAYEQYF

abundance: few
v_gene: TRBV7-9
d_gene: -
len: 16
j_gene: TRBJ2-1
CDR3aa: CASSPFPLCSYNEQFF

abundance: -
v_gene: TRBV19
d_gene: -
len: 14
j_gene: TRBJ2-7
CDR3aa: CASSGQGKPYEQYF